One and the same sample provided the 24 T cell receptor beta chains below, sequenced in a study of cytomegalovirus exposure and HLA in healthy donors. Amplification used 60 Vbeta primers and 13 Jbeta primers. Assay used: immunoSEQ multiplex PCR; TCRdb lists only in-frame clones, some missing. This sample has 150,000 or so clones, with approximately 70% found just once. Sequencing used PBMCs. The origin of the receptors is a man in his forties or fifties in good health and CMV-seropositive.

This clone has only one observation. The chain couples TRBV4-3 to TRBJ1-2, with TRBD1 matching over 8 bases. V shed 2 bases, J shed 8 bases, and the junction held 7 bases outside the gene matches. CDR3 length: 14 residues. CDR1 and CDR2 from the germline V gene are LGHNA and YSLEER. The CDR3 loop is CASSQYPGQEGYTF. The CDR3 nucleotides read TGCGCCAGCAGCCAATACCCGGGACAGGAGGGCTACACCTTC.

The V and J genes are TRBV29-1 and TRBJ2-4; 10 positions agree with TRBD1. This CDR3 has 17 amino acids. From germline, CDR1 is SQVTM and CDR2 ANQGSEA. With 8 bases clipped from V and 0 bases from J, the junction kept 13 bases outside the gene matches. CDR3 residues: CSLRTGGNLLAKNIQYF. The CDR3 DNA is TGCAGCCTAAGGACAGGGGGGAACCTACTAGCCAAAAACATTCAGTACTTC.

The chain links TRBV25-1 to TRBJ1-1, with D unclear. The V end was cut by 8 bases, the J end by 10 bases, with 20 bases between. This CDR3 is 13 amino acids long. Germline CDR1 reads MGHDK; CDR2 reads SYGVNS. The CDR3 protein is CASGYLEDLVAFF. In DNA form, the CDR3 reads TGTGCCAGCGGGTACCTTGAGGATTTGGTAGCTTTCTTT.

The chain uses TRBV4-1 and TRBJ2-7; maybe TRBD1 (6 bases). CDR3 length: 14 residues. CDR1 is MGHRA, CDR2 YSYEKL, per germline. Trimming left V 3 bases short and J 4 bases short, with 13 bases between. The CDR3 loop reads CASSQRGGLYEQYF. CDR3 in DNA: TGCGCCAGCAGCCAGAGAGGGGGTCTATACGAGCAGTACTTC.

This clone was picked up a small number of times. The chain joins TRBV4-3 to TRBJ2-4; D perhaps matches TRBD2 (6 bases). Trimming left V 0 bases short and J 6 bases short, with 15 bases between. Per germline, CDR1 LGHNA and CDR2 YSLEER. The CDR3 is 16 residues long. In DNA, the CDR3 is TGCGCCAGCAGCCAAGATCTGGAGGGGCGAGGAAACATTCAGTACTTC. This encodes CASSQDLEGRGNIQYF.

The genes are TRBV5-4 and TRBJ2-7; D is undetermined. CDR3 size: 14 residues. The germline gives CDR1 SGHNT, CDR2 YYREEE (reference sequence). V was clipped by 0 bases and J by 4 bases, with 11 bases between them. In DNA, the CDR3 is TGTGCCAGCAGCTTGGGGCAGGAAAAATACGAGCAGTACTTC. It encodes CASSLGQEKYEQYF.

The chain couples TRBV9 to TRBJ1-2, with D uncertain. V lost 3 bases and J lost 0, with 9 bases in between. Germline V gives CDR1 SGDLS, CDR2 YYNGEE. This CDR3 region has 14 residues. CDR3 bases: TGTGCCAGCAGCGCCGTGTCCTCTAACTATGGCTACACCTTC. It specifies CASSAVSSNYGYTF.

In regard to this clone: The junction does not match germline at one end; this may be a read error. The J gene is TRBJ2-3, the V gene TRBV6-1; 9 bases line up with TRBD2. The CDR3 loop spans 15 amino acids. Germline V lookup: CDR1 MNHNS, CDR2 SASEGT. For the CDR3, the DNA is TGTGCCAGCACTGAAAGAGCGGGGGGTACAGATACGCAGTATTTT. Translation: CASTERAGGTDTQYF.

The chain employs TRBV7-2 and TRBJ2-5, with D perhaps matching TRBD1 (5 bases). Germline V gives CDR1 SGHTA, CDR2 FQGNSA. V was clipped by 1 base and J by 5 bases, with 11 bases between them. The CDR3 has 14 amino acids. CDR3 sequence: CASSLGGVGETQYF. In DNA form, the CDR3 reads TGTGCCAGCAGCTTAGGGGGCGTCGGGGAGACCCAGTACTTC.

The chain carries TRBV7-3 and TRBJ2-2; 10 bases fit TRBD1. Losses at the gene ends were 0 bases for V and 3 bases for J; bases not matched to a gene: 7. Germline lookup yields CDR1 SGHTA and CDR2 FQGTGA. The CDR3 sequence is 18 residues long. DNA of the CDR3: TGTGCCAGCAGCTTAACTCCCGGGACAGGGGATTACACCGGGGAGCTGTTTTTT. It specifies CASSLTPGTGDYTGELFF.

Written as DNA, the CDR3 is TGTGCCAGCAGGGATCCGGGACAGGGGACGAACACTGAAGCTTTCTTT. It specifies CASRDPGQGTNTEAFF. The chain recombines TRBV27 with TRBJ1-1; 10 bases map to TRBD1. The J segment lost 1 base and the V segment lost 6 bases, leaving 8 bases of the junction unmatched. The germline V gene encodes CDR1 MNHEY and CDR2 SMNVEV (reference sequence). The CDR3 is 16 residues long.

The chain combines TRBV19 with TRBJ2-5; 7 bases fit TRBD2. The J call may be mistaken, given a closer DNA end match to TRBJ2-7. Germline lookup yields CDR1 LNHDA and CDR2 SQIVND (reference sequence). The CDR3 is 12 residues long. The CDR3, as DNA: TGTGCCAGTATGGGAGGGTCGTACGAGCAGTACTTC. Residues: CASMGGSYEQYF.

This clone has just one count. The CDR3 carries no conserved terminal phenylalanine or tryptophan, so it likely arises from a read error. The chain recombines TRBV7-9 with TRBJ1-2, with TRBD1 matching over 8 bases. Germline V gene sequence: CDR1 SEHNR, CDR2 FQNEAQ (reference sequence). CDR3 length equals 15 residues. V lost 1 base and J lost 7; bases outside the gene matches: 8. CDR3 nucleotide sequence: TGTGCCAGCAGCTTAGAACTCTCAGGGGGCATTGGCTACACCCTC. This sequence encodes CASSLELSGGIGYTL.

This clone was detected once. At one end the junction does not follow the germline gene, possibly because of a read error. The rearrangement joins TRBV7-9 to TRBJ1-1; 10 bases map to TRBD1. The CDR3 extends over 15 amino acids. Germline lookup yields CDR1 SEHNR and CDR2 FQNEAQ (reference sequence). This chain's CDR3 is CSSSSDRGLDTEAFF. The CDR3 DNA reads as TGTTCCAGCAGCTCCGACAGGGGGCTGGACACTGAAGCTTTCTTT. Filled out from reference TRBV7-9 and TRBJ1-1, the complete variable domain reads DTGVSQNPRHKITKRGQNVTFRCDPISEHNRLYWYRQTLGQGPEFLTYFQNEAQLEKSRLLSDRFSAERPKGSFSTLEIQRTEQGDSAMYLCSSSSDRGLDTEAFFGQGTRLTVV.

This clone was seen a few times. The chain recombines TRBV2 with TRBJ1-5; D ambiguous. Trimming shortened V by 5 bases and J by 1 base, and 15 bases separated the two germline ends. CDR1 and CDR2 (germline): SNHLY, FYNNEI. The CDR3 is 16 residues long. The CDR3 here is CASSYLMAGSNQPQHF. CDR3 coding DNA: TGTGCCAGCAGTTACTTGATGGCGGGGAGCAATCAGCCCCAGCATTTT.

This rearrangement joins TRBV7-9 to TRBJ2-3, with D perhaps TRBD2 (6 bases). The CDR3 extends over 17 amino acids. Trimming took 3 bases from V and 0 from J, leaving 16 bases between them. Germline CDR1 SEHNR, CDR2 FQNEAQ (reference sequence). CDR3 sequence (DNA): TGTGCCAGCAGCTTTCGACCCGGGAGCGTTAGCACAGATACGCAGTATTTT. It is translated as CASSFRPGSVSTDTQYF. Using reference TRBV7-9 and TRBJ2-3 for the parts outside the CDR3, the full variable domain is DTGVSQNPRHKITKRGQNVTFRCDPISEHNRLYWYRQTLGQGPEFLTYFQNEAQLEKSRLLSDRFSAERPKGSFSTLEIQRTEQGDSAMYLCASSFRPGSVSTDTQYFGPGTRLTVL.

The chain employs TRBV9 and TRBJ1-2; a possible D gene is TRBD1 (5 bases). The CDR3 sequence is 13 residues long. Germline values: CDR1 SGDLS, CDR2 YYNGEE. The V gene lost 2 bases and the J gene lost 4 bases, with 9 bases spanning the gap. The chain's CDR3 is CASSVATGYGYTF. The CDR3 DNA reads TGTGCCAGCAGCGTGGCTACAGGCTATGGCTACACCTTC.

The rearrangement links TRBV4-1 to TRBJ2-3; TRBD2 matches 11 bases. V was clipped by 4 bases and J by 2 bases; unmatched bases: 8. Germline V lookup: CDR1 MGHRA, CDR2 YSYEKL. This CDR3 spans 17 amino acids. CDR3 sequence reads: CASSPAGLAEPTDTQYF. The CDR3 DNA reads as TGCGCCAGCAGCCCAGCGGGACTAGCGGAGCCCACAGATACGCAGTATTTT.

This clone was picked up a small number of times. The J gene is TRBJ1-2, the V gene TRBV7-2; D is undetermined. CDR3 size: 15 residues. Germline CDR1 reads SGHTA; CDR2 reads FQGNSA. Deletions cut 1 base from V and 3 bases from J, with 12 bases between. For the CDR3, the DNA is TGTGCCAGCAGCTTAGATTTTCGGGGTGACTATGGCTACACCTTC. It specifies CASSLDFRGDYGYTF.

This chain joins TRBV6-6 and TRBJ2-1, with TRBD1 as a possible D gene (5 bases). With 1 base removed from V and 5 bases from J, the gap between germline ends came to 6 bases. Germline lookup yields CDR1 MNHNY and CDR2 SVGAGI (reference sequence). CDR3 length: 13 amino acids. CDR3 protein: CASSYLDNNEQFF. The CDR3, as DNA: TGTGCCAGCAGTTACTTGGACAACAATGAGCAGTTCTTC.

The chain carries TRBV19 and TRBJ1-5; D might be TRBD1 (5 bases). CDR1 LNHDA and CDR2 SQIVND come from the germline V gene (reference sequence). The CDR3 extends over 10 amino acids. Trimming stripped 5 bases from V and 15 bases from J, with 11 bases between. CDR3 in amino acids: CASSRAGRHF. The CDR3 bases are TGTGCCAGTAGTCGGGCAGGGCGGCATTTT.

V and J are TRBV30 and TRBJ2-2, with D maybe TRBD1 (6 bases). V lost 5 bases and J lost 1, with 8 bases in between. Germline CDR1 and CDR2: GTSNPN and SVGIG (reference sequence). The CDR3 length is 13 residues. The CDR3 protein is CAWADRNTGELFF. In nucleotides, the CDR3 is TGTGCCTGGGCGGACAGGAACACCGGGGAGCTGTTTTTT.

The chain uses TRBV19 and TRBJ2-1; TRBD1 agrees at 7 bases. Germline V gene lookup returns CDR1 LNHDA and CDR2 SQIVND (reference sequence). Unmatched junction bases numbered 8, after V lost 6 bases and J lost 12 bases. The CDR3 sequence is 12 residues long. CDR3 sequence reads: CASSLPDRAQFF. The CDR3 nucleotides read TGTGCCAGTAGCCTACCAGACAGGGCGCAGTTCTTC.

The rearrangement joins TRBV15 to TRBJ2-7; D perhaps matches TRBD2 (5 bases). Germline V CDR1 and CDR2: LNHNV, YYDKDF (reference sequence). V was pared by 0 bases and J by 6 bases, with 18 bases between. This CDR3 is 16 amino acids long. CDR3 sequence (DNA): TGTGCCACCAGCAGAGATGGAGGAAGGACCTCGAGCGAGCAGTACTTC. Its translation: CATSRDGGRTSSEQYF.